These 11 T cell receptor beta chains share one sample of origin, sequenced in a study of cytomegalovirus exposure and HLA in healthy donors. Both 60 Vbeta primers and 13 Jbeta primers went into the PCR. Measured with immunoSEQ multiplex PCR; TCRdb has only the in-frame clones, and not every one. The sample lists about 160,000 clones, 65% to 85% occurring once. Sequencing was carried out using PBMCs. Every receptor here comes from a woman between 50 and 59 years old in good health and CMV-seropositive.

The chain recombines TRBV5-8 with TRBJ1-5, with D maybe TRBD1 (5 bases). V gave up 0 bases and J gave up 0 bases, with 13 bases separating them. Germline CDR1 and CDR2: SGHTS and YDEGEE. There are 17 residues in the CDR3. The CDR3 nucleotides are TGTGCCAGCAGCTTGGAGTTCGCGACAGATAGCAATCAGCCCCAGCATTTT. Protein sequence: CASSLEFATDSNQPQHF.

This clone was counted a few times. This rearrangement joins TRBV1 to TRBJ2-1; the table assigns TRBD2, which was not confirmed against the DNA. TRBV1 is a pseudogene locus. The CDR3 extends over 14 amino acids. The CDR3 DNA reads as TGCACCAGCTTAACGGGGGGGCTCTACAATGAGCAGTTCTTC. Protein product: CTSLTGGLYNEQFF.

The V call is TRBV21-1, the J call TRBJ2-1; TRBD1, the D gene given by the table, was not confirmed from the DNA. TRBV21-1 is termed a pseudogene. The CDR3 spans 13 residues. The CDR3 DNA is TGTGCCAGCAGGTCAGGGGTGGTGAATGAGCAGTTCTTC. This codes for CASRSGVVNEQFF.

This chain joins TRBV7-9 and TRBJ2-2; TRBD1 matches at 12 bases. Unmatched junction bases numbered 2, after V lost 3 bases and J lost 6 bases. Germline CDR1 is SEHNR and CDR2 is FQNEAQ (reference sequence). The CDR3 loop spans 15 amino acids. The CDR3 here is CASSFGTGGPGELFF. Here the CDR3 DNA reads TGTGCCAGCAGCTTCGGGACAGGGGGCCCCGGGGAGCTGTTTTTT.

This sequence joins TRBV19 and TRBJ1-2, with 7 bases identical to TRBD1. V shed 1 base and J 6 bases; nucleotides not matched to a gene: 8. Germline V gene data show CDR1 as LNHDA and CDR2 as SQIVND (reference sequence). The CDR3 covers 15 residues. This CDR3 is CASSIGRDSPNGYTF. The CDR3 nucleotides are TGTGCCAGTAGTATAGGTCGGGACAGTCCCAATGGCTACACCTTC.

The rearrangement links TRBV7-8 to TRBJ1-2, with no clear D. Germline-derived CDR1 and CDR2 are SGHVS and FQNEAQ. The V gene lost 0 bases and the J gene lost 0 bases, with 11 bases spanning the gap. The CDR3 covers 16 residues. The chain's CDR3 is CASSLAWQRANYGYTF. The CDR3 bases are TGTGCCAGCAGCTTAGCGTGGCAGCGAGCTAACTATGGCTACACCTTC.

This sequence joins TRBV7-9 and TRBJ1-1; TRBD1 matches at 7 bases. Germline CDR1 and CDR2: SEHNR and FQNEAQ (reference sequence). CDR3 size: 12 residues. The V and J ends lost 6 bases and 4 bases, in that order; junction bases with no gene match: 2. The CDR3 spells CASSRDSTEAFF. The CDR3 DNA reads TGTGCCAGCAGTCGGGACAGCACTGAAGCTTTCTTT.

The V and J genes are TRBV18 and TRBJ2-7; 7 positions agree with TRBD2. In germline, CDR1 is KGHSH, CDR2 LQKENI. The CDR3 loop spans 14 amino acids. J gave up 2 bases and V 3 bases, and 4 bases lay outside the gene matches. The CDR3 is CASSPAGRTYEQYF. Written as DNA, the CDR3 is TGTGCCAGCTCACCCGCCGGGAGGACCTACGAGCAGTACTTC.

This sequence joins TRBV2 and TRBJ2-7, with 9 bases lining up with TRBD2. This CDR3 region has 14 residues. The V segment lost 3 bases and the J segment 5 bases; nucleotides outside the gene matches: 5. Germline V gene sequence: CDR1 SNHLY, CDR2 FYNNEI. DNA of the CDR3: TGTGCCAGCAGTGATCTAGCGGGGATGGACGAGCAGTACTTC. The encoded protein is CASSDLAGMDEQYF.

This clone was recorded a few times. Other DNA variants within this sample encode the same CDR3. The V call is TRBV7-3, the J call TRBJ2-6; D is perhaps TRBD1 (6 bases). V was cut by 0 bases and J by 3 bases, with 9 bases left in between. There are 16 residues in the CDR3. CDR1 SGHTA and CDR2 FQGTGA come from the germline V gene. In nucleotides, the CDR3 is TGTGCCAGCAGCTTAACAGGGGGAAGTGGGGCCAACGTCCTGACTTTC. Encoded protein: CASSLTGGSGANVLTF.

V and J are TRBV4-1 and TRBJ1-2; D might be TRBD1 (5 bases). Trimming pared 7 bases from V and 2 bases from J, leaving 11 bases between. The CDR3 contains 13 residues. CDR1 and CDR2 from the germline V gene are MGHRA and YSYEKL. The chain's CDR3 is CASKKGPNYGYTF. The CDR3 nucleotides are TGCGCCAGCAAAAAGGGGCCAAACTATGGCTACACCTTC.